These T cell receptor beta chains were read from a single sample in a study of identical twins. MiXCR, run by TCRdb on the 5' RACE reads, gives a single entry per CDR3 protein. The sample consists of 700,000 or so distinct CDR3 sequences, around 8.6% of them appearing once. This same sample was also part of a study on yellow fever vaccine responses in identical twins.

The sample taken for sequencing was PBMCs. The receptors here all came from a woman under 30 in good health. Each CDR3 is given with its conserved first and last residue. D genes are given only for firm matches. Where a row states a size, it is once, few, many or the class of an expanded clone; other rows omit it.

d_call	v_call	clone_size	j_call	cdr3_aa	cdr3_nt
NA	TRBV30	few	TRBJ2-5	CAWRRGETQYF	TGTGCCTGGAGACGGGGGGAGACCCAGTACTTC
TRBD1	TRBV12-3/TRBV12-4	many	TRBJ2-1	CASSLVGQVRIYNEQFF	TGTGCCAGCAGTTTAGTCGGACAGGTTCGCATTTACAATGAGCAGTTCTTC
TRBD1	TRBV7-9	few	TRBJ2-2	CASSPRDSAGELFF	TGTGCCAGCAGCCCCCGGGACAGCGCCGGGGAGCTGTTTTTT
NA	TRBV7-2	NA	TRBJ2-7	CASSQSLGGTATYEQYF	TGTGCCAGCAGCCAATCATTGGGAGGTACGGCAACCTACGAGCAGTACTTC
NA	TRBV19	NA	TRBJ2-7	CASSIEQGSYEQYF	TGTGCCAGTAGTATAGAACAGGGCTCCTACGAGCAGTACTTC
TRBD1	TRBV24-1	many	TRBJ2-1	CATRAGTGSYNEQFF	TGTGCCACCCGGGCCGGGACAGGATCCTACAATGAGCAGTTCTTC
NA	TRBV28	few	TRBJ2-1	CASGIGVFSGPYNEQFF	TGTGCCAGCGGCATTGGGGTGTTTAGCGGACCTTACAATGAGCAGTTCTTC
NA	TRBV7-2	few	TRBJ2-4	CASSLEASGQNIQYF	TGTGCCAGCAGCTTAGAAGCGAGCGGACAAAACATTCAGTACTTC
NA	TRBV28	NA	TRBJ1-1	CASSSTLAEAFF	TGTGCCAGCAGTTCCACTCTGGCTGAAGCTTTCTTT
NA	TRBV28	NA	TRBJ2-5	CASQDSGATQYF	TGTGCCAGCCAGGACAGTGGAGCGACCCAGTACTTC
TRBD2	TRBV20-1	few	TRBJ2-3	CSAIRLAALQYF	TGCAGTGCTATAAGACTAGCGGCCCTGCAGTATTTT
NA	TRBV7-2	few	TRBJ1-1	CASSLARSFHQLNTEAFF	TGTGCCAGCAGCTTAGCTCGCAGCTTCCATCAGTTGAACACTGAAGCTTTCTTT
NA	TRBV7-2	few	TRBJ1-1	CASSLAPGNTEAFF	TGTGCCAGCAGCTTAGCGCCAGGGAACACTGAAGCTTTCTTT
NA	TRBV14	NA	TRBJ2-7	CASSHFSGPSGRYF	TGTGCCAGCAGCCATTTCAGCGGGCCGAGTGGGCGGTACTTC
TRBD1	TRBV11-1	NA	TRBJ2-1	CASSLTSGTGGLDLSYNEQFF	TGTGCCAGCAGCCTAACTTCCGGGACAGGGGGCTTAGACTTGAGCTACAATGAGCAGTTCTTC
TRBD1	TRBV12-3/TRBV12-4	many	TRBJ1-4	CASRDRVGEKLFF	TGTGCCAGCAGGGACAGGGTCGGGGAAAAACTGTTTTTT
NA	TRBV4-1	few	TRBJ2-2	CASSFQSPSWTGELFF	TGCGCCAGCAGCTTCCAAAGTCCTAGTTGGACCGGGGAGCTGTTTTTT
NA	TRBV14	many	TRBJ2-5	CASSPQGMGTQYF	TGTGCCAGCAGTCCTCAGGGAATGGGGACCCAGTACTTC
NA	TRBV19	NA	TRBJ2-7	CASSWSAGEDYEQYF	TGTGCCAGTAGTTGGTCGGCCGGGGAAGATTACGAGCAGTACTTC
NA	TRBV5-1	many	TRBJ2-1	CASSLGHGYYNEQFF	TGCGCCAGCAGCCTGGGACACGGCTACTACAATGAGCAGTTCTTC
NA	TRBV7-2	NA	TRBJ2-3	CASILDRGSTDTQYF	TGTGCCAGCATCCTCGACCGGGGATCTACAGATACGCAGTATTTT
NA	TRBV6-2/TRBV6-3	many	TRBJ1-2	CASSYSKGVETTTGDYGYTF	TGTGCCAGCAGTTACTCGAAAGGCGTCGAAACTACAACTGGGGACTATGGCTACACCTTC
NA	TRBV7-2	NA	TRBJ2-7	CASSLASDSTYEQYF	TGTGCCAGCAGCTTAGCTTCGGACAGTACCTACGAGCAGTACTTC
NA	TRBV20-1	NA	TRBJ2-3	CSASRQILTDTQYF	TGCAGTGCTAGCCGACAGATTTTAACAGATACGCAGTATTTT
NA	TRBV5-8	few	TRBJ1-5	CASSLDRLSNQPQHF	TGTGCCAGCAGCTTGGACAGACTTAGCAATCAGCCCCAGCATTTT
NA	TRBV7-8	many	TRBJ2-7	CASGESPEQYF	TGTGCCAGCGGGGAGAGCCCGGAGCAGTACTTC
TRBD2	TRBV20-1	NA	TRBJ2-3	CSAIRLAGSTDTQYF	TGCAGTGCTATAAGACTAGCGGGGAGCACAGATACGCAGTATTTT
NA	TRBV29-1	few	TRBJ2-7	CSVEVGWGEQYF	TGCAGCGTTGAAGTCGGTTGGGGGGAGCAGTACTTC
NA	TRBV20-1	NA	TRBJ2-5	CSASSGTEETQYF	TGCAGTGCTAGTTCGGGCACAGAAGAGACCCAGTACTTC
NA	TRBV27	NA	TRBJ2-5	CASSLPTGTQYF	TGTGCCAGCAGTTTACCGACGGGGACCCAGTACTTC
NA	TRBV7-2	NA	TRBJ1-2	CASSARGNYGYTF	TGTGCCAGCAGCGCCAGGGGAAACTATGGCTACACCTTC
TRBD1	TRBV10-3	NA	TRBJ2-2	CAISPTGGKTGELFF	TGTGCCATCAGCCCGACAGGGGGCAAGACCGGGGAGCTGTTTTTT
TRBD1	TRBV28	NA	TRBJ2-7	CASTGDRVRYEQYF	TGTGCCAGCACCGGTGACAGGGTGCGTTACGAGCAGTACTTC
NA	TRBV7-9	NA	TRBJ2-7	CASSAQASYEQYF	TGTGCCAGCAGTGCTCAGGCTTCCTACGAGCAGTACTTC
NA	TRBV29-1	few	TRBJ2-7	CSVERNYEQYF	TGCAGCGTTGAGAGAAACTACGAGCAGTACTTC
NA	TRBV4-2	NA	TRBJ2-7	CASSRKEGLAKPYEQYF	TGTGCCAGCAGCCGGAAGGAGGGTCTAGCAAAACCTTACGAGCAGTACTTC
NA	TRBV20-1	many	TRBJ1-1	CSALDSLNTEAFF	TGCAGTGCACTGGACAGTCTGAACACTGAAGCTTTCTTT
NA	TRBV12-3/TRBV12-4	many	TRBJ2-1	CASSQSSYNEQFF	TGTGCCAGCAGCCAGAGCTCCTACAATGAGCAGTTCTTC
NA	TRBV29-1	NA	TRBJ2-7	CSAGDRMQYEQYF	TGCAGCGCGGGGGACAGAATGCAATACGAGCAGTACTTC
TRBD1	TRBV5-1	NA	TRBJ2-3	CASSLAQGARDTQYF	TGCGCCAGCAGCTTGGCTCAGGGGGCAAGGGATACGCAGTATTTT
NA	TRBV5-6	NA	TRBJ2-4	CASSIPSGIQYF	TGTGCCAGCAGCATCCCCTCAGGTATTCAGTACTTC
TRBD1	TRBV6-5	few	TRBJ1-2	CASSSDRDGHYGYTF	TGTGCCAGCAGTTCTGACAGGGATGGGCACTATGGCTACACCTTC
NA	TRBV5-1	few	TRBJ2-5	CASSLSLAETQYF	TGCGCCAGCAGCTTGTCTCTTGCAGAGACCCAGTACTTC